A single sample gave rise to the 10 T cell receptor beta chains below, sequenced in a study of vaccination and CD4 T cells after COVID-19. Specified treatment: approximately 11-day PBMC culture with coronavirus spike peptide pools or control peptides (ViraFEST assay). For these receptors, no antigen is known. The Oncomine TCR Beta short-read assay generated sequence data from the DNA of cultured CD4+ T cells. TCRdb re-called the PCR reads through MiXCR, storing one row per CDR3 protein. The top ten hold 9.5% to 15% of the sample, which has about 17,000 distinct CDR3 sequences, 35% to 40% seen once. The sequencing input was CD4+ T cells from blood, cultured in vitro. These receptors were obtained from a human donor who had recovered from COVID-19.

This clonotype has a handful of counts. The V call is TRBV27, the J call TRBJ1-2; the D is unclear. The CDR3 is 14 residues long. Trimming pared 4 bases from V and 3 bases from J, leaving 12 bases between. CDR1 and CDR2 (germline): MNHEY, SMNVEV (reference sequence). CDR3 sequence (DNA): TGTGCCAGCAGTTCGGTGGGTGAGGACTATGGCTACACCTTC. Its protein is CASSSVGEDYGYTF.

The chain has TRBV5-4 and TRBJ2-7; TRBD2 agrees at 9 bases. V lost 4 bases and J lost 0; bases outside the gene matches: 5. There are 15 residues in the CDR3. Per the germline V gene, CDR1 is SGHNT and CDR2 is YYREEE (reference sequence). The CDR3 bases are TGTGCCAGCAGCCCGCGGGGGGGGAGCTCCTACGAGCAGTACTTC. Translated: CASSPRGGSSYEQYF. The whole variable domain, remainder taken from reference TRBV5-4 and TRBJ2-7, is ETGVTQSPTHLIKTRGQQVTLRCSSQSGHNTVSWYQQALGQGPQFIFQYYREEENGRGNFPPRFSGLQFPNYSSELNVNALELDDSALYLCASSPRGGSSYEQYFGPGTRLTVT.

In regard to this clonotype: No conserved phenylalanine or tryptophan is present at the end of the CDR3, so a read error is the likely explanation. The gene calls are TRBV9 and TRBJ2-1; either TRBD1 or TRBD2 may fit D (5 bases each). The germline V gene has CDR1 SGDLS and CDR2 YYNGEE. V dropped 0 bases and J dropped 5 bases, with 12 bases sitting between them. CDR3 length: 15 residues. The CDR3 DNA reads TGTGCCAGCAGCGTAGCTGGGGCGGGCAACAATGAGCAGTTCCTC. Translation: CASSVAGAGNNEQFL.

The genes are TRBV2 and TRBJ2-5; 7 nucleotides agree with TRBD2. This CDR3 is 15 amino acids long. CDR1 is SNHLY and CDR2 is FYNNEI in the germline V gene. The V segment lost 5 bases and the J segment 2 bases; nucleotides outside the gene matches: 8. This chain's CDR3 is CASSPIIGGQETQYF. CDR3 in DNA: TGTGCCAGCAGTCCTATTATCGGGGGGCAAGAGACCCAGTACTTC.

This clonotype has only a few counts. This CDR3 reads CSARGGGVSNQPQHF. In nucleotides, the CDR3 is TGCAGTGCTAGGGGGGGTGGGGTGAGCAATCAGCCCCAGCATTTT. This sequence joins TRBV20-1 and TRBJ1-5; a weak D match, TRBD1 (5 bases). Germline values: CDR1 DFQATT, CDR2 SNEGSKA (reference sequence). The CDR3 contains 15 residues. V was trimmed by 3 bases and J by 1 base, leaving 13 bases between them.

This clonotype was counted once. The chain links TRBV30 to TRBJ1-2; D unclear. Germline V lookup: CDR1 GTSNPN, CDR2 SVGIG (reference sequence). V was shortened by 2 bases and J by 8 bases, with 21 bases between the two germline ends. CDR3 size: 15 residues. DNA for the CDR3: TGTGCCTGGAGTCCCCGGGTGTTTCCGCCAGACGGCTACACCTTC. Translated, it gives CAWSPRVFPPDGYTF.

A single count supports this clonotype. The chain has TRBV12-3 or TRBV12-4 and TRBJ1-1; no clear D gene. This CDR3 is 16 amino acids long. The ends were cut back, 0 bases at V and 6 bases at J, with 17 bases in the middle. This CDR3 reads CASSLAGRLAQPEAFF. CDR3 sequence (DNA): TGTGCCAGCAGTTTAGCCGGCAGGCTAGCGCAACCTGAAGCTTTCTTT.

The chain employs TRBV28 and TRBJ1-5, with unresolved D. There are 16 residues in the CDR3. Trimming left V 1 base short and J 2 bases short, with 12 bases between. In germline, CDR1 is MDHEN, CDR2 SYDVKM. This CDR3 reads CASSLLAGARNQPQHF. Here the CDR3 DNA reads TGTGCCAGCAGTTTATTAGCCGGAGCCCGCAATCAGCCCCAGCATTTT.

V usage is TRBV27 and J usage is TRBJ1-1, with no clear D. The length of the CDR3 is 14 residues. V shed 2 bases and J shed 0 bases, with 7 bases lying between them. Germline V gene data show CDR1 as MNHEY and CDR2 as SMNVEV (reference sequence). The CDR3 bases are TGTGCCAGCAGTTTAACCAGGATGAACACTGAAGCTTTCTTT. This translates into CASSLTRMNTEAFF.

This clonotype was observed a few times. The V gene is TRBV19, the J gene TRBJ2-5, with D possibly being TRBD2 (6 bases). V lost 3 bases and J lost 4, with 15 bases in between. Per germline, CDR1 LNHDA and CDR2 SQIVND (reference sequence). This CDR3 is 15 amino acids long. Here the CDR3 DNA reads TGTGCCAGTAGTATGGGTCGGGGGAAGGGAGAGACCCAGTACTTC. Translation gives CASSMGRGKGETQYF.